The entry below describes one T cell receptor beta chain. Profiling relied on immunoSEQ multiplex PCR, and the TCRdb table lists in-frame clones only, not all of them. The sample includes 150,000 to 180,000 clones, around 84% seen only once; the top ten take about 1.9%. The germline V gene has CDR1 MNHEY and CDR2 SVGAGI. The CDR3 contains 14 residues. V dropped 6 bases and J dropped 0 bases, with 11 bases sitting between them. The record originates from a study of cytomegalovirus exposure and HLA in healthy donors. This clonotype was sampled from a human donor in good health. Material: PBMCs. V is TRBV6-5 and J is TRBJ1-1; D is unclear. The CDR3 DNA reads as TGTGCCAGCAGACCAGTACAGATGAACACTGAAGCTTTCTTT. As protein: CASRPVQMNTEAFF.